This T cell receptor beta chain was profiled in a study of cytomegalovirus exposure and HLA in healthy donors (dated by TCRdb to about 2017). About the investigation overall: In an earlier analysis of under 750 of the donors, 276 Gb of sequence data and 100 million or so unique TCR beta sequences from 150 million to 200 million T cells were reported. Roughly 300 gigabases of sequencing data and around 85 million unique TCR sequences made up an early release that covered about 640 HLA-typed donors. Of the roughly 400 genotyped donors, roughly 85% fell in the genetic ancestry cluster associated with self-reported Caucasian donors. The study aimed to test whether signatures of past pathogen exposure could be identified by cataloging public T cell receptors. The study used immunosequencing to profile the T cell repertoires of 670 or so subjects and linked those repertoires to cytomegalovirus serostatus. In addition to the first cohort of around 670 subjects, a separate validation cohort of over 90 different subjects was used. High-throughput TCR immunosequencing, statistical association of individual TCRs with disease status, and machine learning were combined to predict cytomegalovirus infection status. To study patterns of TCR occurrence, a later analysis re-analyzed previously published TCR beta repertoires from 666 donors and added high-resolution HLA genotyping. The later analysis used no new phenotypic data to find candidate immune exposures, relying instead on TCR beta sequences and their occurrence across donors. To decide whether each TCR beta V gene segment behaved as functional or pseudogenic, an earlier analysis of approximately 590 of the donors relied on high-throughput TCR beta sequencing. Donor age, sex, ethnicity and CMV serostatus were compiled alongside the repertoire data. A later genetic analysis took genome-wide SNP genotypes for about 55% of the roughly 670 donors and used that subset as a discovery cohort. Every repertoire in the discovery cohort had been generated on one and the same sequencing platform. Both class I and class II loci were covered by HLA typing, at four-digit resolution. Typing coverage differed by locus: A, B, C, DRB1 and DQB1 were typed in roughly 620-630 donors, DQA1 in about 510, DPA1 in roughly 590, and DPB1 in 472. Roughly 5 DR-DQ haplotypes were handled as single units for association and clustering, since linkage in the cohort was strong. Among almost 400 genotyped donors of the cohort, an average of approximately 240,000 unique TCR beta nucleotide sequences were sequenced per donor, around 20% of them non-productive.

Of note for this clone: It lacks a known antigen. No base qualities exist here, and no much larger clone lies one base off it.

The cohort comprised some 680 healthy bone marrow donors. At the time of sampling, every cohort member was nominally healthy, though immune exposures that went unrecorded were likely present. The donor tested CMV seronegative and was one of the 352 seronegative cohort members. A peripheral blood sample was collected from each donor, and TCR beta sequencing was performed on peripheral blood mononuclear cells. The Qiagen DNeasy Blood Extraction Kit was used to extract genomic DNA from the blood cell samples. Overall study results and their limits: A later analysis found that HLA-associated TCR beta chains were more clonally expanded and had lower generation probabilities than equally common non-associated chains. Because HLA typing was missing for some donors at each locus, association tests included only the typed subset. In a later analysis, most CMV-associated TCR beta chains were found to appear HLA-restricted, with HLA associations seemingly driven largely by CMV exposure. In vitro tests confirmed that three of the cytomegalovirus-associated TCR beta chains recognize cytomegalovirus antigens. A cluster of highly shared sequence variants was judged likely to represent a technical artifact of the sequencing pipeline. When HLA alleles, especially DR and DQ, strongly co-occurred, TCR associations were difficult to assign to individual alleles. CMV serostatus was the only immune exposure information available for the cohort. The classifier was reported to diagnose cytomegalovirus status with high specificity and sensitivity in both the original cohort and the validation cohort. Linkage disequilibrium might explain the correlated functional status among segregating V segments, but an unknown experimental factor could not be excluded. While some public TCRs were present in many individuals, most TCR sequences turned up only very rarely across donors. This cohort had only TCR beta chains sequenced, and the lack of alpha or paired-chain data limited which features could be detected. An earlier analysis of some 590 of the donors showed that most TCR beta V segments appeared in productive rearrangements either about 90% or about 30% of the time, which broadly matched IMGT annotations. Specific HLA alleles were associated with 18,000 or so TCR beta sequences at a false discovery rate of 0.05 in a later analysis. The presence/absence analyses assumed that sequencing depth was roughly uniform across donors, and that assumption may not be true. Because counts were too low, roughly 16 rarely observed V segments, including chromosome 9 orphons, were left out of the earlier analysis of 587 of the donors. Some IMGT-functional V segments, including TRBV6-2 and TRBV6-3, could not be distinguished by the 87-base-pair reads and were therefore excluded. The authors suggested that the approach could potentially be extended to other disease states and immunological phenotypes. A further reported finding was that TCR beta sequences accurately predicted the HLA-A and HLA-B alleles for most subjects in the first cohort. In a later analysis, several top co-occurrence clusters were reported to appear linked to parvovirus B19, influenza, CMV and Epstein-Barr virus. In a later genetic analysis, a missense DCLRE1C variant was associated with V-gene and J-gene trimming of TCR beta chains, and the association was replicated in an independent cohort. Compared with the roughly 720-donor mean, donors in an Asian-associated ancestry cluster had fewer N-insertions in productive TCRs, according to a later genetic analysis. According to a later analysis, TCR association rates differed among HLA loci, with DRB1 alleles showing the most associated TCRs and HLA-C alleles showing the fewest. A total of 164 TCR beta chains were listed by the study as associated with cytomegalovirus.

At the junction V is shortened by 7 bases and J by 7 bases, with 11 bases in between. The CDR3 runs 12 amino acids, cysteine and phenylalanine included. Of the read, only the CDR3 DNA is kept; its 36 bases are in frame from base 1. The germline V gene sets CDR1 to SGHDN and CDR2 to FVKESK. Library construction relied on the immunoSEQ multiplex PCR assay. A mixture of 60 forward primers for TCR Vbeta segments and 13 reverse primers for TCR Jbeta segments was used in the multiplex PCR. A multiplex PCR assay on genomic DNA amplified the CDR3 region of rearranged TCR beta genes. On the Illumina HiSeq System, the amplified TCR beta libraries were sequenced as 87-base-pair reads. From the authors' description of their analysis: A later analysis tallied 70 million to 100 million unique TCR beta chains across the 666 repertoires, and about 10 million of those chains were shared by two or more donors. Raw reads were error-corrected and collapsed into unique sequences with a nearest-neighbor algorithm that merged closely related sequences to remove PCR and sequencing errors. CDR3 sequences were aligned to IMGT reference sequences to assign V, D and J gene segments. For a sequence to be retained, a match of at least six nucleotides was required to both a V gene segment and a J gene segment. A rearrangement was called productive if the CDR3 had no stop codons and remained in frame with V and J, and every other rearrangement was called non-productive. Following IMGT convention, CDR3 was defined as the stretch from the second conserved V-encoded cysteine up to the conserved J-encoded phenylalanine. The earlier analysis of fewer than 700 of the donors excluded sequences that lacked an unambiguous match to a single V gene segment. An earlier analysis of around 600 of the donors classified V segments as functional when productive rearrangements were above 56.7% and as segregating when the standard deviation between donors was above 5%. A statistical classification framework was built to diagnose cytomegalovirus status from the catalog of TCR beta chain sequences. In a later analysis, TCR nucleotide sequences were compared against IMGT/GENE-DB human TR gene sequences so that V and J genes could be assigned. Using the TCRdist pipeline, a later analysis assigned CDR3 sequences along with most-parsimonious VDJ recombination scenarios. In a later analysis, each TCR beta chain was defined by its CDR3 amino acid sequence together with its V-gene family, and reads lacking a unique V-gene family were excluded. As a way to deal with suspected cross-contamination and a sequencing artifact, a later analysis dropped roughly 600 nucleotide sequences that were highly shared and had low generation probability. For each public chain, a later analysis derived a clonal expansion index from normalized ranks of inferred template counts within each repertoire. A later analysis computed generation probabilities with a VDJ recombination model fitted to out-of-frame rearrangements, and checked the results against IGoR. Hypergeometric tests were used in a later analysis to score TCR-TCR, TCR-HLA and TCR-CMV co-occurrence, with a repertoire-size bias correction applied to the TCR pairs. To estimate false discovery rates, a later analysis permuted the HLA or CMV assignments 20 times. In a later analysis, co-occurring TCRs were grouped using DBSCAN, with TCRdist sequence similarity added in when clustering inside HLA-allele-positive subsets. Repertoires with fewer than 30,000 or more than 120,000 public chains, plus five repertoires with anomalous nucleotide sharing, were excluded from co-occurrence clustering. Held by TCRdb, this immuneACCESS table contains in-frame sequences only and omits some clones. Under half of the omission traces to an unresolved V gene where checked; the cause of the rest is unknown. V, J and clone size derive from that table, while D and trimming were established from the DNA sequence. The sample table contains about 190,000 clones; only one count was recorded for almost 80% of them. 1.6% of the sample lies in the top ten.

Sequences were obtained from PBMCs. The receptor's source is a woman in her late teens or twenties in good health and CMV-seronegative. The chain is assembled from TRBV14 and TRBJ1-5, and TRBD1 may be the D gene, going by 5 matching bases. The CDR3 region: CASKQGGQPQHF. The bases are TGTGCCAGCAAGCAGGGTGGCCAGCCCCAGCATTTT.